Below, one T cell receptor (beta chain) is given with its context. These data are taken from a study of blood T cell repertoires in COVID-19. Study details: Collection of acute and convalescent COVID-19 samples took place in the United States, Italy and Spain. Nucleic acid was either cDNA or gDNA, and it came from T cells, B-cell-depleted T cells, or PBMCs.

The CDR3 spans 14 residues. CDR1 and CDR2 from the germline V gene are MNHEY and SVGAGI. J lost 2 bases, V lost 5 bases, and 4 bases had no gene match. Original processing methods: Estimation of nucleated cell counts relied on the amplification of reference gene primers. Assay used: immunoSEQ multiplex PCR; TCRdb lists only in-frame clones, some missing. V and J calls and clone size come straight from that table; D and trimming were deduced from the DNA. Found here are around 100,000 clones, around nine tenths of them singletons; the top ten hold around 2.9%. The chain has TRBV6-5 and TRBJ2-3; 7 bases fit TRBD1. Sequenced material: peripheral blood. The TCR was taken from a man aged 45 to 65 with active or convalescent COVID-19. CDR3 in DNA: TGTGCCAGCAGTAGGGGACAGAACACAGATACGCAGTATTTT. Amino acid sequence: CASSRGQNTDTQYF.